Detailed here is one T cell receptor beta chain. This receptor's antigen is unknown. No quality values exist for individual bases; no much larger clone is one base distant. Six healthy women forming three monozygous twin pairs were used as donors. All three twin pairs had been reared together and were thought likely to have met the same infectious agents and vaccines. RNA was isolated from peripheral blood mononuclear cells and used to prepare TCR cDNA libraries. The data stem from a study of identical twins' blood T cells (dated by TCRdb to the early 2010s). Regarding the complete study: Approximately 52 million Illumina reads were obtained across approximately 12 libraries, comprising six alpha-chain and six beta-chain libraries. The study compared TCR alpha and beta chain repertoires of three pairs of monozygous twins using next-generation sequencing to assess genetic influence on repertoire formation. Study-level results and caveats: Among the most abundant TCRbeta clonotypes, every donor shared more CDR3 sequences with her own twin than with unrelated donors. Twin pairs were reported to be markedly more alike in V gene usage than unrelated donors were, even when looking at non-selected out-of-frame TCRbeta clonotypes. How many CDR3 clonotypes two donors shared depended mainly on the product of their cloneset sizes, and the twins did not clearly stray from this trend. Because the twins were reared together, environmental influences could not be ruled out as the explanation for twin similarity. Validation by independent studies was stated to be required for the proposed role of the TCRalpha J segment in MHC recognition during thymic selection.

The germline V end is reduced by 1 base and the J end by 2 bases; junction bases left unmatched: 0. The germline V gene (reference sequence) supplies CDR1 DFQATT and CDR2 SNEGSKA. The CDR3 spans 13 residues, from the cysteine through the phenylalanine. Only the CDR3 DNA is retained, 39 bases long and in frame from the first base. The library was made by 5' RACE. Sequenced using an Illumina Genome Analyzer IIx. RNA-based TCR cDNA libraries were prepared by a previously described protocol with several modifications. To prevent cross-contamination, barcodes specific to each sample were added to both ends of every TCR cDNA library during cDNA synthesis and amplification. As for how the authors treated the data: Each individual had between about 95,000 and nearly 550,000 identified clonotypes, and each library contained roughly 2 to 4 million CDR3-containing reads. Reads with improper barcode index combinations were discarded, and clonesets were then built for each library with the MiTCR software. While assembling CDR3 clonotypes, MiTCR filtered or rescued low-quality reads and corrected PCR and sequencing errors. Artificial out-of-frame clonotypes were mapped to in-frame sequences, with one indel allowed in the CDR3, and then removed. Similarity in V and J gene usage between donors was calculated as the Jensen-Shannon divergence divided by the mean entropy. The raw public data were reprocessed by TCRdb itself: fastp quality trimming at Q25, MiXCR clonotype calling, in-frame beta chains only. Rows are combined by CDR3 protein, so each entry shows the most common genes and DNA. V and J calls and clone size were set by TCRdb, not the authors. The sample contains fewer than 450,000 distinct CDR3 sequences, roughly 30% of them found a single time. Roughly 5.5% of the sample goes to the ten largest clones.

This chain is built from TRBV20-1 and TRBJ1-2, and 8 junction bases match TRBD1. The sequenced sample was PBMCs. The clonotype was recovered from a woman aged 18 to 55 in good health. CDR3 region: CSARGTGNYGYTF. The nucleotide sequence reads TGCAGTGCTAGAGGGACAGGGAACTATGGCTACACCTTC.